This is a list of T cell receptor beta chains from one sample in a study of cytomegalovirus exposure and HLA in healthy donors. The method was immunoSEQ multiplex PCR; TCRdb's version includes in-frame clones alone and lacks a portion of them. The sample has some 150,000 clones; 77% are singletons. Sequenced: PBMCs. Receptors were obtained from a woman in her 30s in good health and CMV-seronegative. CDR3s include the opening cysteine and the closing phenylalanine or tryptophan. The D gene is left open where the match is weak. Clone size is stated in some rows and not others, as once, few, many or a class when expanded.

>.|TRBV9|TRBJ1-3|TRBD1
TGTGCCAGCAGCGTCGGGGGACAGGGAGAGACCATATATTTT
CASSVGGQGETIYF
>.|TRBV7-3|TRBJ2-3|TRBD2
TGTGCCAGCAGCCGCGGGCCCCAGGGAGGGGAAGATACGCAGTATTTT
CASSRGPQGGEDTQYF
>.|TRBV18|TRBJ2-5|.
TGTGCCAGCTCACCTCCTTCACAGTACCAAGAGACCCAGTACTTC
CASSPPSQYQETQYF
>.|TRBV5-5|TRBJ1-1|.
TGTGCCAGCAGAGCCGAGAGGGCCACTGAAGCTTTCTTT
CASRAERATEAFF
>.|TRBV9|TRBJ2-3|.
TGTGCCAGCAGCCTCATCCCCCTACCTGGCACAGATACGCAGTATTTT
CASSLIPLPGTDTQYF
>few|TRBV5-5|TRBJ1-4|.
TGTGCCAGCAGCTTGGGCGTGGACAGATTCTTTGAAAAACTGTTTTTT
CASSLGVDRFFEKLFF
>.|TRBV10-2|TRBJ2-7|TRBD1
TGCGCCAGCAGTGAGTCGCTCAGCCGGGACAGGGTCCCCTTTTCCTACGAGCAGTACTTC
CASSESLSRDRVPFSYEQYF
>.|TRBV4-3|TRBJ1-2|TRBD1
TGCGCCAGCAGCCACAGGGGGACAGGGAGGATTGAAGGTGGCTACACCTTC
CASSHRGTGRIEGGYTF
>.|TRBV18|TRBJ1-5|TRBD1
TGTGCCAGCTCACCAGGACAGGGGAGCAGCAATCAGCCCCAGCATTTT
CASSPGQGSSNQPQHF
>.|TRBV5-5|TRBJ1-2|.
TGTGCCAGCAGCTTTAGTGGACATAGTATCTATGGCTACACCTTC
CASSFSGHSIYGYTF
>.|TRBV19|TRBJ2-3|.
TGTGCCAGTAGTTCGCCCGTCGGAGATACGCAGTATTTT
CASSSPVGDTQYF
>.|TRBV7-2|TRBJ2-7|TRBD1
TGTGCCAGCAGCCTCCTCACAGGGGGCGCGGGGGAGCAGTACTTC
CASSLLTGGAGEQYF
>once|TRBV7-8|TRBJ2-1|.
TGTGCCAGCAGCGAACTACCGGACAGTAGCTACAATGAGCAGTTCTTC
CASSELPDSSYNEQFF
>.|TRBV7-2|TRBJ1-2|TRBD1
TGTGCCAGCAGCTTAGCAGGGGGCTCGAACTATGGCTACACCTTC
CASSLAGGSNYGYTF
>.|TRBV27|TRBJ2-2|.
TGTGCCAGCAGTTTATCTCCACTTCGGACAGTTACTTGGAACACCGGGGAGCTGTTTTTT
CASSLSPLRTVTWNTGELFF
>.|TRBV5-1|TRBJ2-5|TRBD1
TGCGCCAGCAGCCCTGGGACAGACCAAGAGACCCAGTACTTC
CASSPGTDQETQYF
>.|TRBV11-1|TRBJ2-1|TRBD2
TGTGCCAGCAACCTTCTAGCGGGAGGGCCCAATGAGCAGTTCTTC
CASNLLAGGPNEQFF
>once|TRBV29-1|TRBJ2-5|TRBD1
TGCAGCGTTGCAACCGGGACAGGAGAAGAGACCCAGTACTTC
CSVATGTGEETQYF
>.|TRBV27|TRBJ1-1|TRBD1
TGTGCCAGCAGTTTATTAGGGACAGGGGGCCCTAGTGAAGCTTTCTTT
CASSLLGTGGPSEAFF
>.|TRBV19|TRBJ1-1|.
TGTGCCAGTAGCACCGGGGGTAACACTGAAGCTTTCTTT
CASSTGGNTEAFF
>.|TRBV10-2|TRBJ2-4|.
TGCGCCAGCAGTACAAGCCGGGGGTTAAACATTCAGTACTTC
CASSTSRGLNIQYF
>.|TRBV19|TRBJ1-2|TRBD1
TGTGCCAGTAGTTATTGGAGGGACAGGGGACGAGGAAATAACTATGGCTACACCTTC
CASSYWRDRGRGNNYGYTF
>.|TRBV9|TRBJ2-3|TRBD2
TGTGCCAGCAGCGTAGAGGGAGGGCCAACAGATACGCAGTATTTT
CASSVEGGPTDTQYF
>.|TRBV30|TRBJ2-3|TRBD2
TGTGCCTGGAGTGCAAAAACTAGCGGGGGAGTGGATACGCAGTATTTT
CAWSAKTSGGVDTQYF
>.|TRBV7-9|TRBJ1-5|.
TGTGCCAGCAGCTTAGCGCTCGGCAGGGGAACCAATCAGCCCCAGCATTTT
CASSLALGRGTNQPQHF
>few|TRBV18|TRBJ2-2|TRBD2
TGTGCCAGCTCACCTTCATGGCGGACTAGCGGGGGTCCGAACACCGGGGAGCTGTTTTTT
CASSPSWRTSGGPNTGELFF
>.|TRBV4-1|TRBJ1-5|TRBD1
TGCGCCAGCAGCCAAGATTTACAGGGGCTAGGGCAGCCCCAGCATTTT
CASSQDLQGLGQPQHF
>few|TRBV28|TRBJ2-7|TRBD2
TGTGCCACCCAGACTAGCGCCCAGGAGGAGTACTTC
CATQTSAQEEYF
>.|TRBV7-9|TRBJ1-5|.
TGTGCCAGCAGCTTAGGTATCGGGGAAGCGCCCCAGCATTTT
CASSLGIGEAPQHF
>.|TRBV4-2|TRBJ2-7|TRBD2
TGTGCCAGCAGCCAAGAGCCCCTACTAGCGGGGGACTCCTACGAGCAGTACTTC
CASSQEPLLAGDSYEQYF
>.|TRBV27|TRBJ2-1|.
TGTGCCAGCAGTCGGGGGTGGGGAACGAACTACAATGAGCAGTTCTTC
CASSRGWGTNYNEQFF
>few|TRBV4-3|TRBJ1-1|.
TGCGCCAGCAGCCAAGAAAGGGAGGAAGGGACTGAAGCTTTCTTT
CASSQEREEGTEAFF
>.|TRBV2|TRBJ2-7|.
TGTGCCAGCAGTGCAAGCCACGAGCAGTACTTC
CASSASHEQYF
>.|TRBV5-1|TRBJ2-3|.
TGCGCCAGCAGCTCGAGCGGAGGCACAGATACGCAGTATTTT
CASSSSGGTDTQYF
>.|TRBV28|TRBJ2-3|.
TGTGCCAGCCAGGGCTCCGTTAACACAGATACGCAGTATTTT
CASQGSVNTDTQYF